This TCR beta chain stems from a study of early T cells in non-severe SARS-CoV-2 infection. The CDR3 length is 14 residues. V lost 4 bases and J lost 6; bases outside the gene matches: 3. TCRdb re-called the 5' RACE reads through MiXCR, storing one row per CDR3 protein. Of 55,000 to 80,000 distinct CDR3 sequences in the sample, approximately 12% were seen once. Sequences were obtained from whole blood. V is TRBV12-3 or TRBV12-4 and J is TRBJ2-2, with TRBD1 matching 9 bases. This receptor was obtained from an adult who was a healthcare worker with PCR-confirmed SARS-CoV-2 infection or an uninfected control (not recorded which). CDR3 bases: TGTGCCAGCAGTTCCGGGACAGGGTCCGGGGAGCTGTTTTTT. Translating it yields CASSSGTGSGELFF.